The 8 T cell receptor beta chains below all came from one sample that was sequenced in a study of glioma-infiltrating T cells. Using RNA template, CDR3s of TCR alpha and beta were amplified with iRepertoire arm-PCR. One entry per CDR3 protein, called by TCRdb with MiXCR from the multiplex PCR reads. The table shows 95,000 to 110,000 distinct CDR3 sequences, with around 31% occurring only once. Sequenced sample: glioma tissue, nonneoplastic brain tissue, or PBMCs (not recorded which). The receptors here all came from a human donor with low-grade glioma or glioblastoma, undergoing nonglioma brain surgery, or in good health (not recorded which).

This clonotype was counted many times. The chain recombines TRBV5-1 with TRBJ1-1; D is possibly TRBD1 (5 bases). Trimming left V 2 bases short and J 8 bases short, with 13 bases between. The CDR3 runs 13 residues. Germline CDR1 SGHRS, CDR2 YFSETQ. The CDR3 nucleotides read TGCGCCAGCAGCTTCGACGGTCGGGGGGAAGCTTTCTTT. It codes for CASSFDGRGEAFF.

The rearrangement links TRBV7-9 to TRBJ2-5; the D call may be TRBD1 or TRBD2 (5 bases each). The CDR3 spans 13 residues. Trimming stripped 3 bases from V and 5 bases from J, with 10 bases between. Per germline, CDR1 SEHNR and CDR2 FQNEAQ (reference sequence). The CDR3, as DNA: TGTGCCAGCAGCTTGAGGGGCGGCGAGACCCAGTACTTC. Its protein is CASSLRGGETQYF.

This clonotype was counted at least ten times. The rearrangement links TRBV6-1 to TRBJ2-4; TRBD1 might be the D (6 bases). This CDR3 has 15 residues. V lost 4 bases, J lost 6 bases, and 16 bases lay in between. Germline CDR1 and CDR2: MNHNS and SASEGT. CDR3 nucleotide sequence: TGTGCCAGCAGTGTGGCAACAGGGAGTGTAAACATTCAGTACTTC. As protein: CASSVATGSVNIQYF.

The chain links TRBV14 to TRBJ2-5; a possible D gene is TRBD2 (6 bases). This CDR3 has 15 residues. Trimming shortened V by 0 bases and J by 0 bases, and 8 bases separated the two germline ends. The germline V gene has CDR1 SGHDN and CDR2 FVKESK. The CDR3 nucleotides read TGTGCCAGCAGCCAAGATGGGAGGTACCAAGAGACCCAGTACTTC. Its protein product is CASSQDGRYQETQYF.

V usage is TRBV6-9 and J usage is TRBJ2-2; 10 bases are shared with TRBD2. The ends lost 2 bases at V and 0 bases at J; junction bases unmatched: 0. This CDR3 spans 16 amino acids. Germline-derived CDR1 and CDR2 are MNHGY and SVAAGI. This CDR3 is CASSYSGGANTGELFF. The CDR3 DNA reads TGTGCCAGCAGTTATAGCGGGGGGGCGAACACCGGGGAGCTGTTTTTT.

This clonotype was detected ten times or more. The chain uses TRBV14 and TRBJ1-1; 7 positions match TRBD1. CDR1 is SGHDN, CDR2 FVKESK, per germline. V lost 8 bases, J lost 6 bases, and 9 bases stayed unmatched. The CDR3 runs 13 residues. CDR3 amino acids: CASQGQVLAEAFF. The DNA of the CDR3 is TGTGCCAGCCAAGGACAGGTTTTGGCTGAAGCTTTCTTT.

The table lists this clonotype with a few counts. This chain links TRBV19 with TRBJ2-5; weak D call: TRBD1 (6 bases). This CDR3 region has 15 residues. The ends were cut back, 9 bases at V and 1 base at J, with 18 bases in the middle. CDR1 and CDR2 from the germline V gene are LNHDA and SQIVND (reference sequence). This CDR3 is CASNPGRGRQETQYF. The CDR3 bases are TGTGCCAGCAATCCCGGCAGGGGACGCCAAGAGACCCAGTACTTC.

CDR3 bases: TGCGCCAGCAGCCCCTCCTCCCTCTCTGGAAACACCATATATTTT. It encodes CASSPSSLSGNTIYF. The chain combines TRBV4-1 with TRBJ1-3; D remains ambiguous. The CDR3 is made up of 15 amino acids. Trimming shortened V by 4 bases and J by 0 bases, and 10 bases separated the two germline ends. CDR1 and CDR2 from the germline V gene are MGHRA and YSYEKL.